These T cell receptor beta chains were read from a single sample in a study of shared clonotypes between healthy human individuals. Clones were sequenced by immunoSEQ multiplex PCR, and TCRdb holds only the in-frame ones, with some missing. Of more than 550,000 clones detected, less than 95% appear once; the ten largest clones hold 34%. Sequenced: memory CD8+ T cells from PBMCs. These receptors all come from a man younger than 35 in good health. Some clones in this sample may be carry-over from other donors' samples. Each CDR3 is given with its conserved first and last residue. D genes are given only for firm matches. Rows may omit the clone size; those that give it use once, few, many or a size class.

TRBV5-1,TRBJ1-2,-,-,TGCGCCAGCAGCTTGCTTAGGACCCGGGGTACCTATGGCTACACCTTC,CASSLLRTRGTYGYTF
TRBV9,TRBJ1-2,-,-,TGTGCCAGCAGCGTTCCCAGGTCTGGCTACACCTTC,CASSVPRSGYTF
TRBV6-1,TRBJ2-7,-,-,TGTGCCAGCAGCCTCGGGACGCCCTCTTACGAGCAGTACTTC,CASSLGTPSYEQYF
TRBV28,TRBJ2-7,-,few,TGTGCCAGCAGTCCCCGGTCCCTTTCCTACGAGCAGTACTTC,CASSPRSLSYEQYF
TRBV28,TRBJ1-4,-,-,TGTGCCATTTCGGCGGGAGGTAATGAAAAACTGTTTTTT,CAISAGGNEKLFF
TRBV6-1,TRBJ2-2,-,-,TGTGCCAGCAGTAACAGGGACGCGAACACCGGGGAGCTGTTTTTT,CASSNRDANTGELFF
TRBV19,TRBJ1-5,-,-,TGTGCCAGTAGTATATCAGGGGAGGGACAGCCCCAGCATTTT,CASSISGEGQPQHF
TRBV11-2,TRBJ2-2,-,-,TGTGCCAGCAGAAAGACGGGGGTCGTACGCACCGGGGAGCTGTTTTTT,CASRKTGVVRTGELFF
TRBV4-3,TRBJ1-4,TRBD1,-,TGCGCCAGCAGCCCTCGGTCCCGGGACAGTTATGAAAAACTGTTTTTT,CASSPRSRDSYEKLFF
TRBV28,TRBJ1-1,-,-,TGTGCCAGCAGTTTACCCACCCGGAGACAGGTTCTAAACACTGAAGCTTTCTTT,CASSLPTRRQVLNTEAFF
TRBV6-1,TRBJ2-3,-,-,TGTGCCAGCAGTGTCCGAGGGACTCAAGGTGTAGATACGCAGTATTTT,CASSVRGTQGVDTQYF
TRBV9,TRBJ2-5,TRBD2,-,TGTGCCAGCAGCGTAGTAGGGACTAGCGGACCCCAAGAGACCCAGTACTTC,CASSVVGTSGPQETQYF
TRBV7-6,TRBJ2-3,-,-,TGTGCCAGCAGCCCCGTTAGAACAGATACGCAGTATTTT,CASSPVRTDTQYF
TRBV28,TRBJ2-1,-,-,TGTGCCAGCAGGTTCTTTTCTGAAGGGATTTGGAATGAGCAGTTCTTC,CASRFFSEGIWNEQFF
TRBV5-5,TRBJ1-1,-,-,TGTGCCAGCAGCAGGAGACCGAGGGACACTGAAGCTTTCTTT,CASSRRPRDTEAFF
TRBV9,TRBJ2-7,TRBD2,-,TGTGCCAGCAGCGGTAGCGGGAGGGGTGACGAGCAGTACTTC,CASSGSGRGDEQYF
TRBV11-2,TRBJ1-1,-,-,TGTGCCAGCAGCTTAGTGGGCAGGTTCCCCGAAGCTTTCTTT,CASSLVGRFPEAFF
TRBV11-2,TRBJ2-7,TRBD2,-,TGTGCCAGCAGCTTAGATCCGGGGGGGCTCAACGAGCAGTACTTC,CASSLDPGGLNEQYF
TRBV27,TRBJ2-5,-,-,TGTGCCAGCAGTTTGGTCTCTGTATCGGGACCCCGAGAGACCCAGTACTTC,CASSLVSVSGPRETQYF
TRBV5-6,TRBJ1-6,-,-,TGTGCCAGCAGCTACGGCGGTTCTTCCCTCCACTTT,CASSYGGSSLHF
TRBV5-6,TRBJ1-2,-,-,TGTGCCAGCAGCCAGGCGGGAGCCGATGGCTACACCTTC,CASSQAGADGYTF
TRBV27,TRBJ1-4,-,few,TGTGCCAGCAGTTTATCGCCGGCGGAAGAACTGTTTTTT,CASSLSPAEELFF